Here is one T cell receptor beta chain with its context. No antigen is known for it. A junction end diverges from the germline sequence, so it may reflect a read error. These data are taken from a study of blood T cells in healthy people across ages. Study-level results: CMV status of donors was unknown, possibly confounding expanded clonotype changes.

Through a sample-barcoded 5' primer and a J-beta primer mix, a second PCR was run for about 7 to 12 cycles. One entry per CDR3 protein results from TCRdb running MiXCR on the 5' RACE reads. This table holds 1.2 million to 1.5 million distinct CDR3 sequences, roughly 59% found once. This CDR3 is built from 17 residues. The germline gives CDR1 MNHEY, CDR2 SVGAGI. V and J are TRBV6-5 and TRBJ1-4, with unresolved D. Sequenced sample: blood. The sequence was obtained from a man aged 18-30 years in good health. The CDR3 DNA is TGTGCCAGCAGTGACTCGTTCGCAGTGACAACTAATGAAAAACTGTTTTTT. Its translation: CASSDSFAVTTNEKLFF.